This TCR beta chain came from a study of T cells expressing NK-cell markers. Study-level background: HCMV seropositivity marked seven of the eight sequenced donors; one was seronegative.

Reprocessing the 5' RACE reads, TCRdb reports a single entry for every CDR3 protein and omits DNA. Recorded for this sample: about 160,000 distinct CDR3 sequences. Germline V gene data show CDR1 as SNHLY and CDR2 as FYNNEI. The CDR3 has 13 residues. This chain links TRBV2 with TRBJ2-3; TCRdb's assignment of TRBD1 cannot be checked, as there is no DNA. This receptor was obtained from a man aged 18 to 70 in good health. What was sequenced was blood T cells: a sorted CD56 or NKG2C T cell subset, CD4+ or CD8+ T cells, or bulk PBMC T cells (not recorded which). The CDR3 loop is CASWRGSTDTQYF.